This TCR beta chain was sequenced for a study of blood T cells in healthy people across ages. The CDR3 spans 14 residues. Trimming took 5 bases from V and 6 from J; bases not matched to a gene: 8. CDR1 and CDR2 (germline): SGHTA, FQGTGA. This clonotype was seen a few times. A sample-barcoded 5' primer and a J-beta primer mix were used in a second PCR of roughly 7 to 11 cycles. One entry per CDR3 protein, called by TCRdb with MiXCR from the 5' RACE reads. Altogether around 1,800,000 distinct CDR3 sequences are present, around 42% being singletons, with the ten largest covering about 21%. This receptor was identified in a human donor in good health. The V call is TRBV7-3, the J call TRBJ2-7; 9 bases line up with TRBD1. The sequenced sample consisted of blood. CDR3 protein: CASSPQGARLEQYF. CDR3 nucleotide sequence: TGTGCCAGCAGCCCACAGGGGGCCCGTCTCGAGCAGTACTTC.